This TCR beta chain originates from a study of T cells in Graves' hyperthyroidism and ophthalmopathy. Study details: Before any treatment, at initial diagnosis, peripheral blood was collected.

Ten or more counts support this clonotype. The antigen remains unidentified. PBMCs were sourced from roughly 9.1 ml fresh peripheral blood. Whole-study results and caveats: Most thyroid clonotypes expanded above 0.001 were also detected in blood. A model using 13 V-J features told ophthalmopathy apart from stable hyperthyroidism.

TCR beta CDR3 region amplification was performed from RNA transcripts. TCR CDR3 underwent first-round RT-PCR with the HTBI primer set. From the multiplex PCR reads, TCRdb called clonotypes with MiXCR, one entry per CDR3 protein. The data show a few hundred thousand distinct CDR3 sequences, roughly 13% seen once. This CDR3 contains 16 residues. The germline V gene encodes CDR1 SNHLY and CDR2 FYNNEI. V lost 6 bases and J 5 bases, leaving 17 bases between the germline ends. The material sequenced was blood. This receptor was obtained from a woman in her thirties or forties with Graves' ophthalmopathy. The chain recombines TRBV2 with TRBJ1-6; weak D call: TRBD1 (6 bases). This CDR3 reads CASRLRGGRDNSPLHF. CDR3 coding DNA: TGTGCCAGCAGACTGAGAGGGGGTCGCGATAATTCACCCCTCCACTTT.